The clone carrying this T cell receptor beta chain was picked up a small number of times. Its antigen is undetermined. Genomic DNA, the template, was used for profiling of the TCR beta VDJ and CDR3. TCRdb processed the reads anew with MiXCR; each CDR3 protein has one entry. The table shows more than 150,000 distinct CDR3 sequences, with under 55% occurring only once. The sample comes from a study of CD8+CD57+ T cells in acquired aplastic anemia. Study in general: Sorted CD4+ and CD8+ cells gave an average of around 3.3 ug of DNA. Study-wide results and limits: CD8+ Simpson's diversity did not differ significantly between patients and controls.

Between the trimmed V and J ends, which lost 0 bases and 1 base, there was a span of 4 bases. The germline V gene encodes CDR1 LNHNV and CDR2 YYDKDF (reference sequence). The CDR3 is made up of 13 amino acids. The sequence was collected from a human donor in good health. The sequencing input was sorted CD4+, CD8+, or CD8+CD57+ T cells (not recorded which) from PBMCs. The chain uses TRBV15 and TRBJ2-7; D is undetermined. CDR3 sequence (DNA): TGTGCCACCAGCAGAGACACTTCCTACGAGCAGTACTTC. It is translated as CATSRDTSYEQYF.